Listed below are T cell receptor beta chains from one sample, sequenced in a study of T cell repertoires in cytomegalovirus infection. In TCRdb, the reads were re-called with MiXCR into one record per CDR3 protein. The data show roughly 600,000 distinct CDR3 sequences, 20% to 25% seen once. Sequencing used CD8+ T cells from PBMCs. The source of these receptors is a human donor in good health (CMV status not recorded). Some clones in this sample may be carry-over from other donors' samples. The CDR3 runs from the conserved cysteine through the conserved F or W. D genes are given only for firm matches. The size of a clone is reported for some rows only, either as once, few or many, or as a class for expanded clones.

TRBJ2-2,TRBV9,.,TRBD2,TGTGCCAGCAGCGCTAGCGGGGTGAACACCGGGGAGCTGTTTTTT,CASSASGVNTGELFF
TRBJ2-1,TRBV4-1,many,TRBD2,TGCGCCAGCAGCCAAATAGCGGGGTCGGGCTACAATGAGCAGTTCTTC,CASSQIAGSGYNEQFF
TRBJ2-7,TRBV7-2,many,TRBD2,TGTGCCAGCAGCGCCCTAGCGGGGAGCTCCTACGAGCAGTACTTC,CASSALAGSSYEQYF
TRBJ2-1,TRBV7-9,few,.,TGTGCCAGCAGCTTAGATGCGGACTACAATGAGCAGTTCTTC,CASSLDADYNEQFF
TRBJ1-3,TRBV6-6,few,.,TGTGCCAGCACCGCGAGCTCCAGCTCTGGAAACACCATATATTTT,CASTASSSSGNTIYF
TRBJ1-1,TRBV6-6,few,.,TGTGCCAGCAGTCAACGGCTGTTGGCAGCTTTCTTT,CASSQRLLAAFF
TRBJ1-1,TRBV7-2,many,.,TGTGCCAGCAGCTTAGTTTATACAGGAGCCACTGAAGCTTTCTTT,CASSLVYTGATEAFF
TRBJ2-2,TRBV7-6,many,.,TGTGCCAGCTCGGACCGGGCAGCCCATAATACGAACACCGGGGAGCTGTTTTTT,CASSDRAAHNTNTGELFF
TRBJ1-1,TRBV7-6,.,.,TGTGCCAGCAGCGGGCCCAAGGGGCCGGGCACTGAAGCTTTCTTT,CASSGPKGPGTEAFF
TRBJ2-3,TRBV7-8,many,TRBD2,TGTGCCAGCAGCTTAGACCTAGCGGGGGGACTATCTGATACGCAGTATTTT,CASSLDLAGGLSDTQYF
TRBJ1-1,TRBV27,few,TRBD1,TGTGCCAGCAGTCCATGGACAGGGTTGAACACTGAAGCTTTCTTT,CASSPWTGLNTEAFF
TRBJ2-3,TRBV6-2/TRBV6-3,.,.,TGTGCCAGCTCAGGGACCACCTGGGGCACAGATACGCAGTATTTT,CASSGTTWGTDTQYF
TRBJ1-1,TRBV20-1,.,.,TGCAGTGCAACTTATCCGGGACAAACGTACACTGAAGCTTTCTTT,CSATYPGQTYTEAFF
TRBJ1-1,TRBV7-9,.,TRBD1,TGTGCCAGCAGCGTCGCGGGACAGGGGGCGGGTGAAGCTTTCTTT,CASSVAGQGAGEAFF
TRBJ2-5,TRBV7-8,few,.,TGTGCCAGCAGTCCATGGGACCAGGACCTCCAAGAGACCCAGTACTTC,CASSPWDQDLQETQYF
TRBJ2-5,TRBV7-3,many,.,TGTGCCACCCTCTGGGTGGGCGGGGAGACCCAGTACTTC,CATLWVGGETQYF
TRBJ2-1,TRBV6-5,.,TRBD2,TGTGCCAGCAGTGCGGGGGGCAATGAGCAGTTCTTC,CASSAGGNEQFF
TRBJ2-1,TRBV6-6,many,.,TGTGCCAGCAGTTACTCTGGTTGGCAGGACAATGAGCAGTTCTTC,CASSYSGWQDNEQFF
TRBJ2-2,TRBV5-1,few,TRBD1,TGCGCCAGCAGCTCCAGACAGGGCCACACCGGGGAGCTGTTTTTT,CASSSRQGHTGELFF
TRBJ2-1,TRBV28,few,.,TGTGCCAGCACCTCAGGGGATTACTACAATGAGCAGTTCTTC,CASTSGDYYNEQFF
TRBJ1-1,TRBV28,few,.,TGTGCCAGTAATCCTTTCGGGCAAACCCCGAACACTGAAGCTTTCTTT,CASNPFGQTPNTEAFF
TRBJ2-2,TRBV6-5,many,.,TGTGCCAGCAGTTACGTTGGAACGAACACCGGGGAGCTGTTTTTT,CASSYVGTNTGELFF
TRBJ2-1,TRBV6-2/TRBV6-3,few,.,TGTGCCAGCACCCGACGCCTGGTGGGTCGTTACAATGAGCAGTTCTTC,CASTRRLVGRYNEQFF
TRBJ2-5,TRBV6-5,many,TRBD1,TGTGCCAGCAGTTACGGCTACAGGGGGGAGACCCAGTACTTC,CASSYGYRGETQYF
TRBJ1-2,TRBV29-1,.,.,TGCAGCGTTGACCCCAGCAGGGGACCCAACTATGGCTACACCTTC,CSVDPSRGPNYGYTF
TRBJ1-5,TRBV29-1,.,.,TGCAGCGTCCTCTTGGACAGCAGCCAGCCCCAGCATTTT,CSVLLDSSQPQHF
TRBJ1-1,TRBV7-9,.,TRBD1,TGTGCCAGCAGTTCAAGGGGGCCTCTGACTGAAGCTTTCTTT,CASSSRGPLTEAFF
TRBJ1-5,TRBV15,few,TRBD1,TGTGCCACCAGCGTCGGGACAGGGGGTGGTCAGCCCCAGCATTTT,CATSVGTGGGQPQHF
TRBJ1-1,TRBV28,few,.,TGTGCCAGCAGTTTAACTGACGATATTTGGGTCAACCCCACTGAAGCTTTCTTT,CASSLTDDIWVNPTEAFF
TRBJ1-5,TRBV20-1,.,.,TGCAGTGCCCCAGCCGGAGGTCAGCCCCAGCATTTT,CSAPAGGQPQHF
TRBJ1-2,TRBV7-8,many,TRBD1,TGTGCCAGCAGCTCGATTGGACAGGGGGCGGGCGGCTACACCTTC,CASSSIGQGAGGYTF
TRBJ2-1,TRBV10-3,few,.,TGTGCCATCAGTGTTACCCCGGGGGGCGACAATGAGCAGTTCTTC,CAISVTPGGDNEQFF
TRBJ2-1,TRBV6-2/TRBV6-3,.,TRBD1,TGTGCCAGCAGTTACCCTCGACAGGGGGCGAACCATGAGCAGTTCTTC,CASSYPRQGANHEQFF
TRBJ1-5,TRBV28,few,.,TGTGCCAGCAGTACCCTATGGGCAAATCAGCCCCAGCATTTT,CASSTLWANQPQHF
TRBJ2-3,TRBV12-3/TRBV12-4,.,.,TGTGCCAGCAGCCAGGATTTTAGCACAGATACGCAGTATTTT,CASSQDFSTDTQYF
TRBJ2-2,TRBV6-2/TRBV6-3,.,.,TGTGCCAGCAGTTACGCGTGGACCGGGGAGCTGTTTTTT,CASSYAWTGELFF
TRBJ2-7,TRBV13,.,.,TGTGCCAGCAGCTTAGAGGGGGGCCCATCCTACGAGCAGTACTTC,CASSLEGGPSYEQYF
TRBJ2-7,TRBV6-5,.,TRBD1,TGTGCCAGCAGTGGAAGGACAGGGCGCGAGCAGTACTTC,CASSGRTGREQYF
TRBJ2-3,TRBV3-1,.,.,TGTGCCAGCAGCCGCGAGGAGTACACGGTAGACACAGATACGCAGTATTTT,CASSREEYTVDTDTQYF
TRBJ2-7,TRBV7-6,many,TRBD2,TGTGCCAGCAGCTTAAGCGGGGGGCCTTCCTACGAGCAGTACTTC,CASSLSGGPSYEQYF
TRBJ2-1,TRBV19,few,TRBD2,TGTGCCAGTAGTAAGCGGGGGGATTACAATGAGCAGTTCTTC,CASSKRGDYNEQFF
TRBJ1-1,TRBV7-9,.,.,TGTGCCAGCAGCTTAGCGCCGGCAGGGGAAGCTTTCTTT,CASSLAPAGEAFF
TRBJ2-3,TRBV28,many,TRBD1,TGTGCCAGCGGGATGGGCACAGGGGGCACAGATACGCAGTATTTT,CASGMGTGGTDTQYF
TRBJ1-1,TRBV7-9,many,.,TGTGCCAGCAGCTCAGGCCTGAACACTGAAGCTTTCTTT,CASSSGLNTEAFF
TRBJ2-4,TRBV2,.,.,TGTGCCAGCAGTGATCCGACGGAGGGGAGGAACATTCAGTACTTC,CASSDPTEGRNIQYF